This T cell receptor (beta chain) originates from a study of CD8 T cells in ankylosing spondylitis. The study, taken as a whole, reports: Some of the motif variants had earlier been found in reactive arthritis patients' fluid and blood. Disease-associated clones were CD8+ and fairly uncommon in peripheral blood. What seemed typical of ankylosing spondylitis blood was a TCR beta motif built from roughly eight highly homologous variants.

Comments on this clonotype: Its antigen is undetermined.

The TCR beta libraries were generated through quantitative 5'-RACE incorporating molecular barcodes. TCRdb used MiXCR to reprocess the 5' RACE reads, holding one entry per CDR3 protein. The table has roughly 150,000 distinct CDR3 sequences, about 32% seen once. Trimming removed 7 bases from V and 5 bases from J, with 23 bases in between. The CDR3 has 16 residues. The germline CDR1 and CDR2 sequences are SNHLY and FYNNEI. The clonotype originates from a male donor with ankylosing spondylitis. This chain connects TRBV2 to TRBJ1-1; perhaps TRBD1 as D (6 bases). What was sequenced was synovial fluid, either unsorted or a sorted T cell fraction (not recorded which). CDR3 bases: TGTGCCAGCATTCGACGGGACATGGGGCGGGGAACTGAAGCTTTCTTT. This translates into CASIRRDMGRGTEAFF.